This TCR beta chain was documented in a study of human T cells and chemical hapten exposure. Study observations and caveats: No change in TCRs above 1 in 1000 frequency was produced by DPC sensitization.

This clonotype was counted a few times. Its antigen remains unknown. Each cDNA molecule in the library carried unique molecular identifiers. The authors' processing: A per-sample median of approximately 100,000 TCRs was observed, with a range of 23,224 to 690,600. MiXCR, applied by TCRdb to the RACE reads, yields one record per CDR3 protein. The V and J calls were determined by TCRdb, not by the authors. The sample carries more than 80,000 distinct CDR3 sequences, more than 10% recorded once. Time point given: pre-sensitization, week 0. Treatment specified: therapeutic diphenylcyclopropenone sensitization with weekly scalp DPC. This CDR3 comprises 16 residues. With 0 bases removed from V and 5 bases from J, the gap between germline ends came to 15 bases. Germline CDR1 is SGHTA and CDR2 is FQGNSA.

The starting material was whole blood, obtained in connection with sensitization to the hapten diphenylcyclopropenone (DPC). The J gene is TRBJ2-3, the V gene TRBV7-2; D possibly corresponds to TRBD2 (7 bases). This TCR derives from a woman aged 45-60 years with alopecia areata. Some clones in this sample may be carry-over from other donors' samples. This CDR3 reads CASSLAGGPVGDTQYF. The CDR3 DNA sequence: TGTGCCAGCAGCTTAGCGGGGGGGCCTGTTGGAGATACGCAGTATTTT. Together with reference TRBV7-2 and TRBJ2-3, the CDR3 gives the full variable domain: GAGVSQSPSNKVTEKGKDVELRCDPISGHTALYWYRQSLGQGLEFLIYFQGNSAPDKSGLPSDRFSAERTGGSVSTLTIQRTQQEDSAVYLCASSLAGGPVGDTQYFGPGTRLTVL.